This T cell receptor (beta chain) was captured in a study of blood T cell repertoires in COVID-19. About the study: Material from acute and convalescent COVID-19 was sourced from the United States, Italy and Spain.

This CDR3 spans 14 amino acids. The V gene's germline CDR1 is GTSNPN and CDR2 SVGIG (reference sequence). V was clipped by 0 bases and J by 0 bases, with 9 bases between them. Sequencing used immunoSEQ multiplex PCR; TCRdb keeps in-frame clones, though not all of them. The sample has a few hundred thousand clones, around 86% seen once. The Seattle patients joined while their infection was active and were tracked longitudinally afterward. This clonotype was obtained from a woman aged 45-65 years with COVID-19, enrolled during active disease. The chain uses TRBV30 and TRBJ2-7; tentative D call: TRBD2 (5 bases). Sequencing used peripheral blood. CDR3 loop: CAWSVGLTSYEQYF. The CDR3 coding sequence is TGTGCCTGGAGTGTCGGACTGACCTCCTACGAGCAGTACTTC.